The 2 T cell receptor beta chains below come from one sample, sequenced in a study of monozygotic twins with inflammatory bowel disease. TCRdb re-analyzed the 5' RACE reads; it lists each CDR3 protein once, without DNA. This repertoire comprises about 380,000 distinct CDR3 sequences; its ten largest clones make up 2.5% to 3%. Sequencing was performed on blood. The receptors were sampled from a human donor with ulcerative colitis or Crohn's disease, or a healthy co-twin of an affected twin (not recorded which).

The V call is TRBV11-2, the J call TRBJ1-1; the TCRdb D gene call, TRBD1, has no DNA to confirm it. The CDR3 runs to 15 residues. CDR1 and CDR2 from the germline V gene are SGHAT and FQNNGV. The CDR3 protein is CASSRTPGVDTEAFF.

The CDR3 here is CASSQERAGTVQQETQYF. The V call is TRBV4-3, the J call TRBJ2-5; the TRBD1 assignment by TCRdb is unverifiable without DNA. The germline V gene has CDR1 LGHNA and CDR2 YSLEER. The CDR3 length is 18 residues.